The TCR beta chain described here comes from a study of blood T cell repertoires in COVID-19. The authors' processing: Quantification of nucleated cells was approximated via reference gene primer amplification. The table came from immunoSEQ multiplex PCR; TCRdb's copy has only in-frame clones and leaves some out. D and trimming come from the DNA, and the V and J calls and clone size come from that table. Among more than 250,000 clones listed, around 85% were seen once. Germline V gene data show CDR1 as MGHRA and CDR2 as YSYEKL. The CDR3 totals 15 residues. V dropped 1 base and J dropped 3 bases, with 13 bases sitting between them.

This receptor was taken from a young man who had recovered from COVID-19. The chain links TRBV4-1 to TRBJ2-7; D uncertain. The sample taken for sequencing was PBMCs or T cells enriched from blood (not recorded which). CDR3 region: CASSQVSGQSYEQYF. CDR3 sequence (DNA): TGCGCCAGCAGCCAAGTCTCGGGTCAGAGCTACGAGCAGTACTTC.